Following are 14 T cell receptor beta chains from one sample sequenced in a study of blood T cell repertoires in COVID-19. Clones were read by immunoSEQ multiplex PCR, and TCRdb kept only the in-frame ones, dropping some. The sample shows hundreds of thousands of clones, approximately 81% of them seen only once. Sequenced: peripheral blood. The receptors shown here come from a woman older than 75 with acute or convalescent COVID-19.

V gene TRBV7-3 combines with J gene TRBJ2-3, with D possibly being TRBD1 (6 bases). Trimming took 2 bases from V and 10 from J, leaving 25 bases between them. The germline V gene has CDR1 SGHTA and CDR2 FQGTGA. The CDR3 runs 17 residues. The CDR3 loop is CASSLRRAGQGTSPQYF. The CDR3 bases are TGTGCCAGCAGCTTACGAAGGGCCGGGCAGGGGACGTCCCCGCAGTATTTT.

This clone was detected a few times. V gene TRBV7-8 combines with J gene TRBJ2-7, with 10 nucleotides matching TRBD2. V dropped 4 bases and J dropped 3; count of bases not matched to a gene: 9. Germline V gene data show CDR1 as SGHVS and CDR2 as FQNEAQ. CDR3 length equals 16 residues. The CDR3 DNA reads TGTGCCAGCAGCTCGCCTAGCGGGGGCTTCGGCTACGAGCAGTACTTC. Its protein is CASSSPSGGFGYEQYF.

The CDR3 loop reads CASSDRPRPTSTDTQYF. The CDR3 region has the DNA TGTGCCAGCAGTGATAGGCCAAGGCCGACAAGCACAGATACGCAGTATTTT. V gene TRBV25-1 combines with J gene TRBJ2-3, with no clear D. CDR1 is MGHDK, CDR2 SYGVNS, per germline. Trimming removed 3 bases from V and 0 bases from J, with 16 bases in between. The length of the CDR3 is 17 residues.

The chain uses TRBV25-1 and TRBJ2-7, with TRBD1 matching over 8 bases. From germline, CDR1 is MGHDK and CDR2 SYGVNS. The V and J ends lost 8 bases and 2 bases, in that order; junction bases with no gene match: 14. The CDR3 totals 16 residues. In DNA form, the CDR3 reads TGTGCCAGCCACCCCCCGCCCGGACAGGGCGCCTACGAGCAGTACTTC. It codes for CASHPPPGQGAYEQYF.

The gene calls are TRBV9 and TRBJ2-1; 13 bases agree with TRBD2. The CDR3 extends over 14 amino acids. V gave up 4 bases and J gave up 10 bases; unmatched junction bases: 5. The germline V gene encodes CDR1 SGDLS and CDR2 YYNGEE. The CDR3 loop reads CASSPGTSGNEQFF. In nucleotides, the CDR3 is TGTGCCAGCAGCCCCGGGACTAGCGGGAACGAGCAGTTCTTC. The full variable domain, in which reference TRBV9 and TRBJ2-1 provide the parts outside the CDR3, is DSGVTQTPKHLITATGQRVTLRCSPRSGDLSVYWYQQSLDQGLQFLIQYYNGEERAKGNILERFSAQQFPDLHSELNLSSLELGDSALYFCASSPGTSGNEQFFGPGTRLTVL.

The CDR3 sequence is CATSRDSSRTLGGYTF. The CDR3 bases are TGTGCCACCAGCAGAGATTCTAGCCGAACCTTGGGTGGCTACACCTTC. This chain uses TRBV15 with TRBJ1-2; D is ambiguous. Germline values: CDR1 LNHNV, CDR2 YYDKDF (reference sequence). The CDR3 has 16 residues. V lost 0 bases, J lost 7 bases, and 18 bases lay in between.

The CDR3, as DNA: TGTGCCGCCAGCAGGGTAAACGAGCAGTACTTC. It translates to CAASRVNEQYF. The chain couples TRBV28 to TRBJ2-7; weak D call: TRBD1 (5 bases). Germline V gene lookup returns CDR1 MDHEN and CDR2 SYDVKM. The CDR3 covers 11 residues. V was cut by 11 bases and J by 5 bases, with 13 bases left in between.

V is TRBV5-1 and J is TRBJ1-4, with D possibly being TRBD1 (5 bases). From germline, CDR1 is SGHRS and CDR2 YFSETQ. The CDR3 loop spans 14 amino acids. The V gene lost 4 bases and the J gene lost 4 bases, with 11 bases spanning the gap. CDR3 nucleotide sequence: TGCGCCAGCAGCCAAACAGGCCTTAATGAAAAACTGTTTTTT. This translates into CASSQTGLNEKLFF.

CDR3 DNA: TGTGCCAGCAGCTGGCTCCGGCAGGGAATTCAGCCCCAGCATTTT. Translating it yields CASSWLRQGIQPQHF. The rearrangement uses TRBV5-4 and TRBJ1-5; TRBD1 is a possible D gene (5 bases). Trimming left V 3 bases short and J 6 bases short, with 16 bases between. This CDR3 contains 15 residues. The V gene's germline CDR1 is SGHNT and CDR2 YYREEE (reference sequence).

The chain employs TRBV3-1 (or the pseudogene TRBV3-2) and TRBJ2-7; possibly TRBD1 for D (6 bases). This CDR3 spans 16 amino acids. The germline gives CDR1 LGHDT, CDR2 YNNKEL (reference sequence). The germline V and J ends were trimmed by 4 bases and 0 bases, with 16 bases remaining between them. The CDR3 reads CASSRGGGPLSYEQYF. CDR3 coding DNA: TGTGCCAGCAGCCGAGGGGGTGGGCCCCTCTCCTACGAGCAGTACTTC.

V gene TRBV19 combines with J gene TRBJ1-2; 10 nucleotides line up with TRBD1. The germline V gene has CDR1 LNHDA and CDR2 SQIVND (reference sequence). The CDR3 has 15 amino acids. With 5 bases clipped from V and 7 bases from J, the junction kept 10 bases outside the gene matches. CDR3 sequence reads: CASSAGTGVFGGYTF. DNA of the CDR3: TGTGCCAGTAGTGCCGGGACAGGGGTTTTCGGTGGCTACACCTTC.

The chain employs TRBV19 and TRBJ2-5; TRBD2 aligns across 10 bases. The CDR3 has 14 residues. V dropped 5 bases and J dropped 4; count of bases not matched to a gene: 4. Germline CDR1 reads LNHDA; CDR2 reads SQIVND (reference sequence). The CDR3 here is CASSARTSGETQYF. The CDR3 DNA reads as TGTGCCAGTAGTGCCCGGACTAGCGGAGAGACCCAGTACTTC.

This clone was counted a few times. The J gene is TRBJ2-1, the V gene TRBV10-3, with 7 positions matching TRBD1. Germline values: CDR1 ENHRY, CDR2 SYGVKD. The CDR3 consists of 14 residues. V was pared by 4 bases and J by 2 bases, with 2 bases of the junction left unmatched. The DNA of the CDR3 is TGTGCCATCAGTGGGGGACAGCCCTACAATGAGCAGTTCTTC. It specifies CAISGGQPYNEQFF.

This chain uses TRBV7-2 with TRBJ2-7, with D possibly matching TRBD1 (5 bases). The CDR3 totals 14 residues. Germline CDR1 is SGHTA and CDR2 is FQGNSA. With 3 bases removed from V and 2 bases from J, the gap between germline ends came to 11 bases. The CDR3 spells CASSFKGIPYEQYF. CDR3 coding DNA: TGTGCCAGCAGCTTCAAGGGGATACCCTACGAGCAGTACTTC.